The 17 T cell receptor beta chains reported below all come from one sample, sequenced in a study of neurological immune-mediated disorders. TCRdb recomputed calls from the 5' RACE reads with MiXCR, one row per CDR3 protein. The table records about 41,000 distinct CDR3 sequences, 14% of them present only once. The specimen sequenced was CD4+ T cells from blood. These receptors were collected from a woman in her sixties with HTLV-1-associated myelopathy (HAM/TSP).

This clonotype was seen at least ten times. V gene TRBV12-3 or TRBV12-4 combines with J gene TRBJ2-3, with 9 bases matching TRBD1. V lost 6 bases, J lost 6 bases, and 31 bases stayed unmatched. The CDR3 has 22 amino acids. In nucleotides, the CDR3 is TGTGCCAGCAGATTGCCGGGACAGGGCCTTCTTAGTTCCTCATACCTGCTGGATACGCAGTATTTT. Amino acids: CASRLPGQGLLSSSYLLDTQYF.

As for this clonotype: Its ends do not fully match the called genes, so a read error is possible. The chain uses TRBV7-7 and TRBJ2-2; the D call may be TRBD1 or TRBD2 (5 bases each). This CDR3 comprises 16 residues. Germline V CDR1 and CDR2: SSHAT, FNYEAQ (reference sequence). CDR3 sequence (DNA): TGTGCTAGCAGCCGGGGCCTGCTAGTTGGATCTGGGGAGCTGTTTTTT. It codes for CASSRGLLVGSGELFF.

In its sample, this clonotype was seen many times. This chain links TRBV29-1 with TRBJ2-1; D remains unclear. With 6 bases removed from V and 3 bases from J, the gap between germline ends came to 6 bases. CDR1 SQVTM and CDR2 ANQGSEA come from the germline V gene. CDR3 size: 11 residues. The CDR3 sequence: CSVGIYNEQFF. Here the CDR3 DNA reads TGCAGCGTAGGGATCTACAATGAGCAGTTCTTC.

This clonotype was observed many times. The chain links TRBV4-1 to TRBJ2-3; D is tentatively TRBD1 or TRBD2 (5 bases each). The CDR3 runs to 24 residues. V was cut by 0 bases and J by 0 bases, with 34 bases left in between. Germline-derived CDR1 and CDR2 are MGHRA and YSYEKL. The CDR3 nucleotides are TGCGCCAGCAGCCAAGAGGGGGAACAGCTTAATCTCAACCTAGTCCTCTCTAGCACAGATACGCAGTATTTT. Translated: CASSQEGEQLNLNLVLSSTDTQYF.

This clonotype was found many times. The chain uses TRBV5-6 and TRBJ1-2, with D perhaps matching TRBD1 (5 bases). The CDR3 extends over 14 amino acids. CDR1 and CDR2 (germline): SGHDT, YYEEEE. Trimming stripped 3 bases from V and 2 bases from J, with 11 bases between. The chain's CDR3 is CASSWGPVNYGYTF. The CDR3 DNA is TGTGCCAGCAGCTGGGGCCCGGTAAACTATGGCTACACCTTC.

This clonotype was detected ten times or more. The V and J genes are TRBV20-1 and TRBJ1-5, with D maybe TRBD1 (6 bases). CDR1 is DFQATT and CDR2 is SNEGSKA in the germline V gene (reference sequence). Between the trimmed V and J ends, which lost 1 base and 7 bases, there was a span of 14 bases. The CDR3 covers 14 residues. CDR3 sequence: CSARGGPEGQPQHF. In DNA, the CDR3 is TGCAGTGCTAGAGGGGGGCCTGAAGGACAGCCCCAGCATTTT.

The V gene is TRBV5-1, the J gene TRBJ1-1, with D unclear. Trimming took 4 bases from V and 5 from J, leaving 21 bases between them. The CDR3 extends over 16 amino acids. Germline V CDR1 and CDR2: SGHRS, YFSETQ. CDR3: CASSIGLLTRATEAFF. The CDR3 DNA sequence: TGCGCCAGCAGCATTGGTTTGTTGACAAGGGCAACTGAAGCTTTCTTT. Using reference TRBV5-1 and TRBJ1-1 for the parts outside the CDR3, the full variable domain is KAGVTQTPRYLIKTRGQQVTLSCSPISGHRSVSWYQQTPGQGLQFLFEYFSETQRNKGNFPGRFSGRQFSNSRSEMNVSTLELGDSALYLCASSIGLLTRATEAFFGQGTRLTVV.

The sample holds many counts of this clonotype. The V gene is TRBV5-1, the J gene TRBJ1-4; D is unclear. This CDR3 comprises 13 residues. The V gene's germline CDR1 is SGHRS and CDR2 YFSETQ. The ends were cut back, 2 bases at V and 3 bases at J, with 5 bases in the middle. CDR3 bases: TGCGCCAGCAGCTTCGGACCTAATGAAAAACTGTTTTTT. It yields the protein CASSFGPNEKLFF.

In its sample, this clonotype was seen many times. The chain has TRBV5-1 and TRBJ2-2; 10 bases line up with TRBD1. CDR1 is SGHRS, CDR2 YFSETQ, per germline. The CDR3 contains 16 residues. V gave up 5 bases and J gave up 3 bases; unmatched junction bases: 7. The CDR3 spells CASRSRQGADTGELFF. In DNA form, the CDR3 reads TGCGCCAGCAGATCTCGACAGGGGGCCGACACCGGGGAGCTGTTTTTT.

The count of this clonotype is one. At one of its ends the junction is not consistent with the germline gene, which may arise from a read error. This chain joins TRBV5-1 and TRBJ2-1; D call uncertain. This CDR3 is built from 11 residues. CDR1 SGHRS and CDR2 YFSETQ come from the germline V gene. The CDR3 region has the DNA TGCTCCAGCAGCTTGGACAATGAGCAGTTCTTC. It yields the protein CSSSLDNEQFF.

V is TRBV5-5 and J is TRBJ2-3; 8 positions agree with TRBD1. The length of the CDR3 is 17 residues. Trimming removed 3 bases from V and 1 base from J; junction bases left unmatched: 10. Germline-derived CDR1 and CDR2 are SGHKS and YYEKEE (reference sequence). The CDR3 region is CASSSGPTGEGTDTQYF. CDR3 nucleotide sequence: TGTGCCAGCAGCTCGGGCCCGACAGGGGAGGGCACAGATACGCAGTATTTT.

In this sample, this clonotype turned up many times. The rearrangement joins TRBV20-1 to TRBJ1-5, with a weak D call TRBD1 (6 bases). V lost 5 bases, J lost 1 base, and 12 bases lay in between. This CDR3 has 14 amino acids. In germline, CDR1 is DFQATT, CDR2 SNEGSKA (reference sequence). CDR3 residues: CSASPGQSNQPQHF. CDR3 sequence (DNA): TGCAGTGCTTCGCCGGGACAAAGCAATCAGCCCCAGCATTTT.

CDR3 coding DNA: TGTGCCAGCAGCTTACGCAGGGACTATGGCTACACCTTC. This encodes CASSLRRDYGYTF. V is TRBV7-2 and J is TRBJ1-2, with a weak D call TRBD1 (5 bases). The CDR3 runs to 13 residues. The germline V gene encodes CDR1 SGHTA and CDR2 FQGNSA. V lost 2 bases and J lost 3, with 7 bases in between.

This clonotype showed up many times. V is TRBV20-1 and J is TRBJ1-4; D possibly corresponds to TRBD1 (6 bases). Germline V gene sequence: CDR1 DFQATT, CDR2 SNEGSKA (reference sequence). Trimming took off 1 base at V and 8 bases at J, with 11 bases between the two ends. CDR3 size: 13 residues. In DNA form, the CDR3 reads TGCAGTGCTAGAGGAGGGGGTGTCGAAAAACTGTTTTTT. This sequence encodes CSARGGGVEKLFF.

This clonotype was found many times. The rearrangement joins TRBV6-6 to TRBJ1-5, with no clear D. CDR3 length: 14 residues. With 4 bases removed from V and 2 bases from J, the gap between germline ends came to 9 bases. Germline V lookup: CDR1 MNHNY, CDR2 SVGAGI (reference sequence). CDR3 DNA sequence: TGTGCCAGCAGTTCCGAGAGGGGCAATCAGCCCCAGCATTTT. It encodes CASSSERGNQPQHF.

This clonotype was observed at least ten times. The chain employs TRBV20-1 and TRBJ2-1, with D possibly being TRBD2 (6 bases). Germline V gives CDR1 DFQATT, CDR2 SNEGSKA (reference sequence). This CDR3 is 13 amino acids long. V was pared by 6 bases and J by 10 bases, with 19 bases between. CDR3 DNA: TGCAGTGCCCGTAGCCCGGGGGTGGTAGAGCAGTTCTTC. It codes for CSARSPGVVEQFF.

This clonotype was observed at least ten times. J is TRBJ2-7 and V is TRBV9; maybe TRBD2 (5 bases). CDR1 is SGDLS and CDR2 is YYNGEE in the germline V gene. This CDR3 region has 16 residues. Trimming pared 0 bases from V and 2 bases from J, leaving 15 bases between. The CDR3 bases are TGTGCCAGCAGCGTAGCTCCCACGGGGATCCCCTACGAGCAGTACTTC. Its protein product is CASSVAPTGIPYEQYF.